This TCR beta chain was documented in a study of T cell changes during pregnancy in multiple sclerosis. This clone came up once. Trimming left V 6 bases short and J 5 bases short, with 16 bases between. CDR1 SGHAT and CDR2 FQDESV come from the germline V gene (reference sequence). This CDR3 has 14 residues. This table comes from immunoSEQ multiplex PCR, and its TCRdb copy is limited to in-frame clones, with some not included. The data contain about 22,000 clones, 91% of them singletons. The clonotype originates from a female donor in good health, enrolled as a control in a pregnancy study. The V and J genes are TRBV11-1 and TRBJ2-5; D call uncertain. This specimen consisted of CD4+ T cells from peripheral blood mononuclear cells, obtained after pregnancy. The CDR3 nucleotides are TGTGCCAGCAGTCTACAGAAGCCCAGGGAGACCCAGTACTTC. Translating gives CASSLQKPRETQYF.